Listed here is a single T cell receptor beta chain. This sample was included in a study of T cell responses to AZD1222 COVID-19 vaccine. Sequencing used immunoSEQ multiplex PCR; TCRdb keeps in-frame clones, though not all of them. Among more than 85,000 clones listed, around 93% were seen once. This TCR came from an adult who received the AZD1222 COVID-19 vaccine. Sequenced material: peripheral blood, taken 28 days after the second AZD1222 dose.

In DNA form, the CDR3 reads TGTGCCAGCAGTTTTGGGGGGGGCTTTGGGGACACTGAAGCTTTCTTT. Amino acid sequence: CASSFGGGFGDTEAFF. The J gene is TRBJ1-1, the V gene TRBV27, with D possibly matching TRBD1 (6 bases). Germline CDR1 MNHEY, CDR2 SMNVEV (reference sequence). This CDR3 is 16 amino acids long. V gave up 3 bases and J gave up 3 bases, with 17 bases separating them.